This T cell receptor (beta chain) was identified in a study of blood T cells in healthy people across ages. The total RNA that was extracted per sample amounted to at least 5 micrograms. Turning to this clonotype: What it binds is unknown.

The second PCR ran about 6 to 11 cycles with a sample-barcoded 5' primer and J-beta primers. All cDNA molecules were each tagged by a template-switch adaptor with 12 random nucleotides. TCRdb called the 5' RACE reads again in MiXCR, with one record for every CDR3 protein. Among almost 1 million distinct CDR3 sequences, about 51% were seen once, and the ten largest hold 20% to 25%. Notes on the study in general: Donor CMV status was unknown, possibly confounding expanded clonotype changes. Estimated diversity that came from one million T cells was considered an underestimate.

The CDR3 is made up of 18 amino acids. The ends were cut back, 0 bases at V and 6 bases at J, with 20 bases in the middle. Germline V gene lookup returns CDR1 LGHNA and CDR2 YNFKEQ. Sequencing was carried out using blood. The TCR was taken from an older woman in good health. This sequence joins TRBV4-2 and TRBJ2-2, with a possible D match to TRBD2 (5 bases). This CDR3 is CASSQEAPLGAAPGELFF. CDR3 in DNA: TGTGCCAGCAGCCAAGAAGCCCCACTAGGCGCGGCCCCCGGGGAGCTGTTTTTT.